Shown below are 23 T cell receptor beta chains from a single sample sequenced in a study of control samples from healthy donors and cancer patients. The method was immunoSEQ multiplex PCR; TCRdb's version includes in-frame clones alone and lacks a portion of them. The table has some 150,000 clones, 90% to 95% seen once; the top ten hold 14%. The sequencing sample was made of PBMCs. These receptors all stem from a man in his sixties with colorectal cancer.

The genes are TRBV5-6 and TRBJ2-7; 7 bases match TRBD1. V was pared by 0 bases and J by 6 bases, with 3 bases of the junction left unmatched. The CDR3 runs to 13 residues. CDR1 is SGHDT and CDR2 is YYEEEE in the germline V gene. CDR3 region: CASSLDRGPEQYF. The DNA for the CDR3 is TGTGCCAGCAGCTTGGACAGGGGCCCCGAGCAGTACTTC.

The DNA for the CDR3 is TGTGCCAGCTCGCTTACACAGGTTAGCAATCAGCCCCAGCATTTT. It translates to CASSLTQVSNQPQHF. This chain links TRBV18 with TRBJ1-5; tentative D call: TRBD1 (5 bases). Trimming took 6 bases from V and 0 from J, leaving 12 bases between them. Germline values: CDR1 KGHSH, CDR2 LQKENI. The CDR3 runs to 15 residues.

The J gene is TRBJ2-7, the V gene TRBV2, with 10 bases lining up with TRBD1. Unmatched junction bases numbered 5, after V lost 6 bases and J lost 0 bases. The CDR3 sequence is 15 residues long. Germline V gene data show CDR1 as SNHLY and CDR2 as FYNNEI. The CDR3 sequence is CASSQGQGSSYEQYF. Written as DNA, the CDR3 is TGTGCCAGCAGCCAGGGACAGGGGAGCTCCTACGAGCAGTACTTC. The variable domain in full, completed from reference TRBV2 and TRBJ2-7, reads EPEVTQTPSHQVTQMGQEVILRCVPISNHLYFYWYRQILGQKVEFLVSFYNNEISEKSEIFDDQFSVERPDGSNFTLKIRSTKLEDSAMYFCASSQGQGSSYEQYFGPGTRLTVT.

The CDR3 region is CAISESKGGGEQYF. The DNA of the CDR3 is TGTGCCATCAGTGAGTCGAAAGGAGGGGGCGAGCAGTACTTC. V usage is TRBV10-3 and J usage is TRBJ2-7, with D tentatively TRBD1 or TRBD2 (6 bases each). Looked up from germline, CDR1 is ENHRY and CDR2 is SYGVKD. Trimming left V 0 bases short and J 6 bases short, with 12 bases between. This CDR3 has 14 residues.

The chain carries TRBV14 and TRBJ2-3; 9 nucleotides align to TRBD1. The CDR3 is 16 amino acids. The V and J ends lost 3 bases and 2 bases, in that order; junction bases with no gene match: 6. Germline V gene sequence: CDR1 SGHDN, CDR2 FVKESK. CDR3 sequence reads: CASSQAGTGLTDTQYF. DNA of the CDR3: TGTGCCAGCAGCCAGGCCGGGACAGGGCTCACAGATACGCAGTATTTT.

This chain uses TRBV5-4 with TRBJ2-5; D possibly corresponds to TRBD2 (5 bases). The CDR3 spans 13 residues. The V end lost 0 bases, the J end lost 5 bases, and 8 bases lay between the germline ends. The germline V gene encodes CDR1 SGHNT and CDR2 YYREEE (reference sequence). Here the CDR3 DNA reads TGTGCCAGCAGCTTGGTCGGGGAGGAGACCCAGTACTTC. Protein product: CASSLVGEETQYF.

The CDR3 spells CASSLAQGTSGGAYNEQFF. The CDR3 region has the DNA TGTGCCAGCAGCTTAGCGCAAGGCACTAGCGGGGGGGCCTACAATGAGCAGTTCTTC. The chain links TRBV7-2 to TRBJ2-1; 13 bases fit TRBD2. CDR3 length equals 19 residues. Germline V gene sequence: CDR1 SGHTA, CDR2 FQGNSA. V shed 0 bases and J 2 bases; nucleotides not matched to a gene: 7.

This chain links TRBV29-1 with TRBJ1-4, with 8 bases that match TRBD1. Trimming took 7 bases from V and 6 from J; bases not matched to a gene: 7. The CDR3 extends over 13 amino acids. Germline-derived CDR1 and CDR2 are SQVTM and ANQGSEA. The CDR3 loop is CSGQGAGDEKLFF. In nucleotides, the CDR3 is TGCAGCGGTCAGGGGGCGGGTGATGAAAAACTGTTTTTT.

This chain links TRBV18 with TRBJ2-3, with D uncertain. With 3 bases removed from V and 5 bases from J, the gap between germline ends came to 9 bases. Germline V gene sequence: CDR1 KGHSH, CDR2 LQKENI. The CDR3 loop spans 13 amino acids. The CDR3 is CASSPRARDTQYF. The CDR3 DNA is TGTGCCAGCTCACCCCGAGCGCGAGATACGCAGTATTTT.

In this sample, this clone turned up once. The V call is TRBV25-1, the J call TRBJ2-3; weak D call: TRBD1 (5 bases). The CDR3 has 14 amino acids. From germline, CDR1 is MGHDK and CDR2 SYGVNS. V lost 2 bases and J 3 bases, leaving 9 bases between the germline ends. The CDR3 protein is CASSEPQGTDTQYF. The CDR3 DNA reads as TGTGCCAGCAGTGAACCCCAGGGAACAGATACGCAGTATTTT.

The chain joins TRBV9 to TRBJ2-3; D might be TRBD1 (8 bases). Germline assignment: CDR1 SGDLS and CDR2 YYNGEE. This CDR3 has 17 residues. Trimming cost V 3 bases and J 2 bases, with 19 bases left between them. The CDR3 loop reads CASSGGRGTGYTDTQYF. In nucleotides, the CDR3 is TGTGCCAGCAGCGGAGGGAGGGGGACAGGCTACACAGATACGCAGTATTTT. The full variable domain, its missing parts supplied by reference TRBV9 and TRBJ2-3, is DSGVTQTPKHLITATGQRVTLRCSPRSGDLSVYWYQQSLDQGLQFLIQYYNGEERAKGNILERFSAQQFPDLHSELNLSSLELGDSALYFCASSGGRGTGYTDTQYFGPGTRLTVL.

The chain links TRBV4-1 to TRBJ2-1, with D unclear. Germline lookup yields CDR1 MGHRA and CDR2 YSYEKL. The length of the CDR3 is 13 residues. The V end lost 0 bases, the J end lost 9 bases, and 9 bases lay between the germline ends. CDR3: CASSQDRPTEQFF. DNA of the CDR3: TGCGCCAGCAGCCAAGATCGGCCCACTGAGCAGTTCTTC.

The chain carries TRBV5-1 and TRBJ2-3; D remains unclear. V was pared by 3 bases and J by 3 bases, with 17 bases between. Germline lookup yields CDR1 SGHRS and CDR2 YFSETQ. This CDR3 region has 16 residues. The DNA of the CDR3 is TGCGCCAGCAGCTCCGGACGCACCCCGGGTACAGATACGCAGTATTTT. It encodes CASSSGRTPGTDTQYF.

This chain links TRBV7-8 with TRBJ1-1; D is unclear. This CDR3 is built from 15 residues. V was trimmed by 5 bases and J by 0 bases, leaving 13 bases between them. Germline V gene sequence: CDR1 SGHVS, CDR2 FQNEAQ. The DNA for the CDR3 is TGTGCCAGCAGCCTCCTTCCCTCGATGAACACTGAAGCTTTCTTT. Translation: CASSLLPSMNTEAFF.

The chain employs TRBV5-6 and TRBJ1-1, with TRBD1 as a possible D gene (5 bases). Trimming removed 2 bases at V and 10 bases at J, with 18 bases between. Germline V CDR1 and CDR2: SGHDT, YYEEEE. The CDR3 is 14 amino acids. The CDR3 protein is CASSFREGIKGAFF. For the CDR3, the DNA is TGTGCCAGCAGCTTTCGGGAGGGGATTAAAGGAGCTTTCTTT.

The V and J genes are TRBV12-3 or TRBV12-4 and TRBJ1-2; D remains ambiguous. V gave up 1 base and J gave up 4 bases, with 7 bases separating them. This CDR3 spans 13 amino acids. The CDR3 spells CASSLGGAYGYTF. The CDR3, as DNA: TGTGCCAGCAGTTTAGGCGGTGCCTATGGCTACACCTTC.

This chain links TRBV5-1 with TRBJ2-5; 8 nucleotides align to TRBD1. Germline V gene lookup returns CDR1 SGHRS and CDR2 YFSETQ. The CDR3 is 15 residues long. V lost 4 bases and J lost 4; bases outside the gene matches: 9. The CDR3 sequence: CASSIGQGRTETQYF. The CDR3 DNA sequence: TGCGCCAGCAGCATAGGACAGGGAAGAACAGAGACCCAGTACTTC. Variable domain in full (rest from reference TRBV5-1 and TRBJ2-5): KAGVTQTPRYLIKTRGQQVTLSCSPISGHRSVSWYQQTPGQGLQFLFEYFSETQRNKGNFPGRFSGRQFSNSRSEMNVSTLELGDSALYLCASSIGQGRTETQYFGPGTRLLVL.

This clone was recorded once. V and J are TRBV7-7 and TRBJ2-3; TRBD2 agrees at 8 bases. CDR1 is SSHAT, CDR2 FNYEAQ, per germline (reference sequence). CDR3 length: 16 residues. V was clipped by 5 bases and J by 4 bases; unmatched bases: 11. In DNA, the CDR3 is TGTGCCAGCAGCCCCGTGGCGGGGGGAAGTGCAGATACGCAGTATTTT. Residues: CASSPVAGGSADTQYF.

This clone showed up just once. The rearrangement uses TRBV28 and TRBJ2-3; maybe TRBD1 (6 bases). The length of the CDR3 is 15 residues. From germline, CDR1 is MDHEN and CDR2 SYDVKM. V was trimmed by 6 bases and J by 4 bases, leaving 17 bases between them. The CDR3 DNA reads TGTGCCAGCAGGCCACTGGACAGTACTTCAGATACGCAGTATTTT. As protein: CASRPLDSTSDTQYF. Drawing the rest from reference TRBV28 and TRBJ2-3, the complete variable domain is DVKVTQSSRYLVKRTGEKVFLECVQDMDHENMFWYRQDPGLGLRLIYFSYDVKMKEKGDIPEGYSVSREKKERFSLILESASTNQTSMYLCASRPLDSTSDTQYFGPGTRLTVL.

The rearrangement joins TRBV9 to TRBJ1-3, with D maybe TRBD1 (5 bases). Trimming pared 0 bases from V and 0 bases from J, leaving 19 bases between. The CDR3 is 19 residues long. Germline V lookup: CDR1 SGDLS, CDR2 YYNGEE. CDR3 coding DNA: TGTGCCAGCAGCGTAGGGAGGCGAAGGCAGGGACTCTCTGGAAACACCATATATTTT. The encoded protein is CASSVGRRRQGLSGNTIYF.

The CDR3 DNA follows: TGTGCCAGCAGCCCTATCCCGATTAATTCACCCCTCCACTTT. Protein product: CASSPIPINSPLHF. J is TRBJ1-6 and V is TRBV2; D is uncertain. The CDR3 is made up of 14 amino acids. CDR1 is SNHLY, CDR2 FYNNEI, per germline. V shed 6 bases and J shed 6 bases, with 12 bases lying between them.

This rearrangement joins TRBV4-1 to TRBJ1-5; tentative D call: TRBD1 (5 bases). The V gene lost 0 bases and the J gene lost 1 base, with 7 bases spanning the gap. CDR3 length: 15 amino acids. CDR1 is MGHRA, CDR2 YSYEKL, per germline. The CDR3 DNA reads TGCGCCAGCAGCCAAGAAAGGGACAGCAATCAGCCCCAGCATTTT. Amino acid sequence: CASSQERDSNQPQHF.

The V call is TRBV29-1, the J call TRBJ1-1, with D perhaps matching TRBD1 (6 bases). V gave up 5 bases and J gave up 1 base, with 14 bases separating them. Germline-derived CDR1 and CDR2 are SQVTM and ANQGSEA. The CDR3 is 14 amino acids. In DNA form, the CDR3 reads TGCAGCGTTTGGGGGGCCCAGCCGAACACTGAAGCTTTCTTT. Translated: CSVWGAQPNTEAFF.